Presented here are 18 T cell receptor beta chains from one specimen sequenced in a study of T cell repertoires in cytomegalovirus infection. TCRdb ran MiXCR on the reads and lists one entry per CDR3 protein. This repertoire shows 450,000 to 600,000 distinct CDR3 sequences, about 33% found once; its top ten account for about 17%. Antigen specificity for these receptors is unknown. The sample here was cultured PBMCs, taken from culture after CMV antigen stimulation. The receptors were gathered from a human donor in good health (CMV status not recorded). Some clones in this sample may be carry-over from other donors' samples.

This clonotype was recorded many times. The V gene is TRBV11-2, the J gene TRBJ1-1; D unclear. With 5 bases removed from V and 0 bases from J, the gap between germline ends came to 13 bases. The CDR3 has 15 residues. Germline V CDR1 and CDR2: SGHAT, FQNNGV. Here the CDR3 reads CASSLQVYLNTEAFF. DNA for the CDR3: TGTGCCAGCAGCCTGCAGGTATACCTGAACACTGAAGCTTTCTTT.

The chain joins TRBV20-1 to TRBJ2-5, with D uncertain. The length of the CDR3 is 14 residues. From germline, CDR1 is DFQATT and CDR2 SNEGSKA (reference sequence). Deletions cut 3 bases from V and 3 bases from J, with 14 bases between. CDR3 loop: CSARPGIGKETQYF. As DNA, the CDR3 is TGCAGTGCTAGGCCTGGTATCGGTAAAGAGACCCAGTACTTC.

The chain links TRBV28 to TRBJ2-7, with D hard to call. Trimming took 4 bases from V and 11 from J, leaving 15 bases between them. Germline CDR1 reads MDHEN; CDR2 reads SYDVKM. The CDR3 spans 12 residues. This CDR3 is CASSSGRDWEYV. CDR3 DNA sequence: TGTGCCAGCAGTTCTGGACGCGATTGGGAGTACGTC.

DNA of the CDR3: TGCGCCAGCAGCCAAGATTGGGGGGGGAACTACAATGAGCAGTTCTTC. Its protein is CASSQDWGGNYNEQFF. The rearrangement joins TRBV4-1 to TRBJ2-1; 7 nucleotides line up with TRBD2. CDR1 is MGHRA, CDR2 YSYEKL, per germline. The CDR3 runs to 16 residues. Germline trimming cut 0 bases from V and 3 bases from J; bases unmatched to any gene: 5.

The V and J genes are TRBV11-3 and TRBJ1-1; D is possibly TRBD1 (6 bases). Germline CDR1 SGHNT, CDR2 YENEEA. The CDR3 spans 15 residues. V shed 0 bases and J shed 5 bases, with 13 bases lying between them. The CDR3 nucleotides are TGTGCCAGCAGCTTAGAAGGGGTTGGACAGACTGAAGCTTTCTTT. Protein: CASSLEGVGQTEAFF.

The V and J genes are TRBV29-1 and TRBJ2-4; 9 bases align to TRBD1. The germline gives CDR1 SQVTM, CDR2 ANQGSEA. V lost 6 bases, J lost 1 base, and 7 bases stayed unmatched. The CDR3 extends over 15 amino acids. In DNA, the CDR3 is TGCAGCGTGGTCACAGGGGGCGCTGCCAAAAACATTCAGTACTTC. Translation gives CSVVTGGAAKNIQYF.

The J gene is TRBJ2-1, the V gene TRBV4-2, with 16 bases aligning to TRBD2. The V and J ends lost 3 bases and 2 bases, in that order; junction bases with no gene match: 10. The CDR3 loop spans 20 amino acids. The germline V gene encodes CDR1 LGHNA and CDR2 YNFKEQ. CDR3 region: CASSQVAGTSGRATYNEQFF. The CDR3 region has the DNA TGTGCCAGCAGCCAGGTCGCCGGGACTAGCGGGAGGGCCACCTACAATGAGCAGTTCTTC.

This clonotype has more than one count but fewer than ten. The chain is built from TRBV2 and TRBJ1-5, with TRBD1 as a possible D gene (5 bases). This CDR3 has 15 amino acids. Trimming shortened V by 3 bases and J by 2 bases, and 11 bases separated the two germline ends. Germline V gene sequence: CDR1 SNHLY, CDR2 FYNNEI. The CDR3, as DNA: TGTGCCAGCAGTGATCGGGGGGGGGGCAATCAGCCCCAGCATTTT. The encoded protein is CASSDRGGGNQPQHF.

The chain carries TRBV6-6 and TRBJ2-3, with 14 bases that match TRBD2. V lost 5 bases to trimming and J lost 11 bases; unmatched junction nucleotides: 12. The CDR3 has 16 amino acids. Germline assignment: CDR1 MNHNY and CDR2 SVGAGI (reference sequence). CDR3 sequence (DNA): TGTGCCAGCAGTAGTGGACTAGCGGGAGGTGGAAGGGGGCAGTATTTT. It specifies CASSSGLAGGGRGQYF.

This clonotype appeared a few times. The rearrangement joins TRBV7-6 to TRBJ2-5; D might be TRBD1 (5 bases). Germline V lookup: CDR1 SGHVS, CDR2 FNYEAQ. V shed 3 bases and J shed 2 bases, with 10 bases lying between them. This CDR3 is 14 amino acids long. The CDR3 DNA is TGTGCCAGCAGCTTCTCGGACAAACAAGAGACCCAGTACTTC. Protein: CASSFSDKQETQYF.

Only a few counts were recorded for this clonotype. The gene calls are TRBV7-3 and TRBJ2-3; no reliable D call. The CDR3 has 15 amino acids. Trimming left V 5 bases short and J 1 base short, with 13 bases between. Germline CDR1 SGHTA, CDR2 FQGTGA. The CDR3 DNA follows: TGTGCCAGCAGCCCCTCCGCGTGGGGCACAGATACGCAGTATTTT. Its translation is CASSPSAWGTDTQYF.

This CDR3 reads CASWGQNYGYTF. CDR3 coding DNA: TGCGCCAGCTGGGGACAGAACTATGGCTACACCTTC. This chain links TRBV4-1 with TRBJ1-2, with 7 bases identical to TRBD1. CDR1 MGHRA and CDR2 YSYEKL come from the germline V gene. V shed 8 bases, J shed 2 bases, and the junction held 2 bases outside the gene matches. The CDR3 is made up of 12 amino acids.

V is TRBV29-1 and J is TRBJ2-1, with D possibly called TRBD1 or TRBD2 (5 bases each). The CDR3 is made up of 11 amino acids. Deletions cut 8 bases from V and 7 bases from J, with 12 bases between. Germline lookup yields CDR1 SQVTM and CDR2 ANQGSEA. The CDR3: CSPQWGNEQFF. The DNA of the CDR3 is TGCAGCCCCCAATGGGGGAATGAGCAGTTCTTC.

The chain links TRBV12-3 or TRBV12-4 to TRBJ2-5, with D possibly being TRBD2 (6 bases). V shed 6 bases and J shed 9 bases, with 17 bases lying between them. This CDR3 region has 13 residues. DNA of the CDR3: TGTGCCAGCAGCGGAGGGGATTCTGGGGCCCAGTACTTC. Protein product: CASSGGDSGAQYF.

In its sample, this clonotype was seen many times. The chain carries TRBV28 and TRBJ1-1; unclear D gene. Germline V gene sequence: CDR1 MDHEN, CDR2 SYDVKM. This CDR3 contains 13 residues. Deletions cut 6 bases from V and 8 bases from J, with 16 bases between. The CDR3 loop is CASRPPNVEEAFF. DNA for the CDR3: TGTGCCAGCAGGCCCCCAAACGTGGAAGAAGCTTTCTTT.

The CDR3 protein is CARNRPPYEQYV. The CDR3 DNA reads as TGCGCCAGAAACCGTCCTCCCTACGAGCAGTACGTC. V and J are TRBV10-1 and TRBJ2-7; D is undetermined. The V gene's germline CDR1 is WNHNN and CDR2 SYGVQD (reference sequence). V was clipped by 9 bases and J by 2 bases, with 11 bases between them. CDR3 length: 12 amino acids.

This clonotype was counted at least ten times. In nucleotides, the CDR3 is TGTGCCAGCAGCCTTCGACGGATACTAGCGGGAGGGTACAATGAGCAGTTCTTC. Encoded protein: CASSLRRILAGGYNEQFF. V and J are TRBV7-8 and TRBJ2-1, with TRBD2 matching 13 bases. Germline-derived CDR1 and CDR2 are SGHVS and FQNEAQ. Trimming removed 5 bases from V and 4 bases from J; junction bases left unmatched: 11. There are 18 residues in the CDR3.

The rearrangement uses TRBV5-8 and TRBJ1-2, with TRBD1 matching 9 bases. With V trimmed by 3 bases and J by 4 bases, 1 base remained unmatched. CDR1 and CDR2 from the germline V gene are SGHTS and YDEGEE. The CDR3 is 13 amino acids. The chain's CDR3 is CASSWDRAYGYTF. CDR3 in DNA: TGTGCCAGCAGCTGGGACAGGGCCTATGGCTACACCTTC.